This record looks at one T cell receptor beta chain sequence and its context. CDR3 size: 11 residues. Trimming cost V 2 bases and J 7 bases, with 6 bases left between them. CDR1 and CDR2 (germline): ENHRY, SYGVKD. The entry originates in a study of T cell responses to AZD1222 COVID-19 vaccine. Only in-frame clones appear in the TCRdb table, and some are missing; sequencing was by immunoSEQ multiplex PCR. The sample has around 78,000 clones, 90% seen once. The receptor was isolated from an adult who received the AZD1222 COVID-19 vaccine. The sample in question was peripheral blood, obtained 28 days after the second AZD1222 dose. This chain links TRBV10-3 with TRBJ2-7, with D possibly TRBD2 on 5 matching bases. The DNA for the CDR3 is TGTGCCATCAGTGAGCGGGAAGAGCAGTACTTC. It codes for CAISEREEQYF.